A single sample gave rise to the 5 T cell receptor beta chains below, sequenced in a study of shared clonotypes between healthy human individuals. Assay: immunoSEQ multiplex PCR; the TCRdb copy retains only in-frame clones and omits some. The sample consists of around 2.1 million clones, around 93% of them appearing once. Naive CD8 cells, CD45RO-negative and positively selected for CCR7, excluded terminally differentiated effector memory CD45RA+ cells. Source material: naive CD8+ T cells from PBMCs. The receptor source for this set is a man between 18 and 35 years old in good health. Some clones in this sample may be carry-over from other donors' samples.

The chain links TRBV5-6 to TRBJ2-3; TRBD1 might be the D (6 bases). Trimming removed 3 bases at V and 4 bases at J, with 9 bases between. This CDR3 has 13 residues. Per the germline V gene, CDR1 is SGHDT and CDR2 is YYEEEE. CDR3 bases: TGTGCCAGCAGCTCCGCAGGGGCAGATACGCAGTATTTT. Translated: CASSSAGADTQYF.

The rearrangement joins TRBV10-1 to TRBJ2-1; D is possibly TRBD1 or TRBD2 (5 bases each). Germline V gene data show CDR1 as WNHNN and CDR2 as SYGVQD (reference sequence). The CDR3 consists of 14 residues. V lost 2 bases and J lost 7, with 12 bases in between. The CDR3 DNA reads TGCGCCAGCAGTGAGCGGGGCCAGGATAATGAGCAGTTCTTC. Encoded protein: CASSERGQDNEQFF.

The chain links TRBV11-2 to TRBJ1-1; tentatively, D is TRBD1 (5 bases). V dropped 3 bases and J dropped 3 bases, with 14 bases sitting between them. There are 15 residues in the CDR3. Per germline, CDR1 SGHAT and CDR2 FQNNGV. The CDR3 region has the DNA TGTGCCAGCAGCTTTGCAGTTTGGGGGGACACTGAAGCTTTCTTT. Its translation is CASSFAVWGDTEAFF.

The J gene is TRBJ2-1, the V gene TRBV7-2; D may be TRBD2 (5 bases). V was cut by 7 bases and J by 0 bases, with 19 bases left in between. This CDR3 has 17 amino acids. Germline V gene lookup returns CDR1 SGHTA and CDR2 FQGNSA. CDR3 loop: CASTSTSQRSSYNEQFF. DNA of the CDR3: TGTGCCAGCACCTCAACCTCGCAGCGGAGCTCCTACAATGAGCAGTTCTTC.

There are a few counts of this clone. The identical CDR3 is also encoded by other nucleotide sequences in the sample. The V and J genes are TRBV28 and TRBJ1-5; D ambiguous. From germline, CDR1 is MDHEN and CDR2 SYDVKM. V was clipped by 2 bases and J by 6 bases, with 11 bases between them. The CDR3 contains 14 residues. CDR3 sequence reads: CASSLGTGIQPQHF. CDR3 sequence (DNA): TGTGCCAGCAGTTTAGGTACCGGGATTCAGCCCCAGCATTTT.